The next 20 T cell receptor beta chains were all read from a single sample in a study of CD4 T cells in lung cancer. PBMCs stimulated around 14 days with mutant 27-mer peptides plus IL21, IL7, IL15, IL2. Sorting by cytokine capture selected live IFNgamma-secreting T cells after peptide-pulsed B cell restimulation. Sorted cells were expanded at limiting dilution, 3 or 10 per well, for roughly 13 to 23 days. This table comes from immunoSEQ multiplex PCR, and its TCRdb copy is limited to in-frame clones, with some not included. The sample carries 200 or so clones, about 86% recorded once. These receptors' antigens are unknown. Sequencing was done on a sample of a CD4+ T cell line or clone grown in culture. The receptors here all came from a woman aged 55-70 years with non-small cell lung cancer. Some clones in this sample may be carry-over from other donors' samples.

This clone showed up just a few times. One junction end does not reproduce the germline sequence, and a read error may be involved. This rearrangement joins TRBV11-2 to TRBJ2-5; the match to TRBD2 covers 12 bases. The CDR3 consists of 14 residues. Germline V lookup: CDR1 SGHAT, CDR2 FQNNGV. Written as DNA, the CDR3 is TGTGCCAGCAGCTTAATTAGCACTAGCGGGGGGCTTGACTTC. Protein: CASSLISTSGGLDF.

To note about this clone: The germline gene is not matched at one end of the junction; a read error may be the cause. The CDR3 loop is CASSVEAVSFNSPLHF. CDR3 DNA sequence: TGTGCCAGCAGCGTAGAGGCAGTCTCCTTTAATTCACCCCTCCACTTT. The chain has TRBV9 and TRBJ1-6; no clear D gene. CDR3 length: 16 amino acids. Per germline, CDR1 SGDLS and CDR2 YYNGEE.

With respect to this clone: A far larger clone lies a single base away; this is likely a read error. The V gene is TRBV6-4, the J gene TRBJ2-2, with 10 nucleotides matching TRBD2. The germline gives CDR1 MRHNA, CDR2 SNTAGT. CDR3 length: 15 amino acids. V was clipped by 4 bases and J by 3 bases; unmatched bases: 2. The chain's CDR3 is CASSGSGGHTGELFF. DNA for the CDR3: TGTGCCAGCAGTGGTAGCGGGGGGCACACCGGGGAGCTGTTTTTT.

The chain carries TRBV6-5 and TRBJ2-1, with D possibly TRBD2 on 5 matching bases. The CDR3 has 15 residues. Germline V gene sequence: CDR1 MNHEY, CDR2 SVGAGI. V lost 2 bases and J lost 0, with 8 bases in between. The DNA of the CDR3 is TGTGCCAGCAGTTACCGGGGAATCTCCTACAATGAGCAGTTCTTC. This encodes CASSYRGISYNEQFF.

This sequence joins TRBV10-3 and TRBJ2-7; 10 nucleotides line up with TRBD1. Germline loops: CDR1 ENHRY, CDR2 SYGVKD. V was pared by 6 bases and J by 5 bases, with 10 bases of the junction left unmatched. The CDR3 extends over 15 amino acids. CDR3 protein: CAIRRETGGFDEQYF. The CDR3 DNA is TGTGCCATCAGGAGGGAGACAGGGGGCTTCGACGAGCAGTACTTC.

The chain employs TRBV28 and TRBJ1-5, with 10 nucleotides matching TRBD1. The CDR3 runs 16 residues. CDR1 is MDHEN, CDR2 SYDVKM, per germline. J was trimmed by 4 bases and V by 10 bases; bases with no gene match: 13. CDR3 sequence reads: CAIKPRQGAPNQPQHF. CDR3 bases: TGTGCCATTAAGCCGAGACAGGGGGCTCCAAATCAGCCCCAGCATTTT.

The chain recombines TRBV18 with TRBJ2-2; D unresolved. V shed 2 bases and J shed 1 base, with 8 bases lying between them. Germline lookup yields CDR1 KGHSH and CDR2 LQKENI. The CDR3 runs to 15 residues. CDR3 sequence reads: CASSPIRQNTGELFF. The CDR3 coding sequence is TGTGCCAGCTCACCAATCCGGCAGAACACCGGGGAGCTGTTTTTT.

The count of this clone is one. This sequence joins TRBV29-1 and TRBJ1-1, with no clear D. The V gene lost 1 base and the J gene lost 3 bases, with 12 bases spanning the gap. The germline CDR1 and CDR2 sequences are SQVTM and ANQGSEA. The CDR3 contains 14 residues. The CDR3 loop reads CSVEGRVGDTEAFF. In nucleotides, the CDR3 is TGCAGCGTTGAAGGACGTGTGGGCGACACTGAAGCTTTCTTT.

This clone was seen a single time. The chain joins TRBV11-2 to TRBJ2-7, with a possible D match to TRBD2 (6 bases). Germline CDR1 and CDR2: SGHAT and FQNNGV. The ends were cut back, 0 bases at V and 4 bases at J, with 13 bases in the middle. CDR3 length: 15 residues. The CDR3 nucleotides read TGTGCCAGCAGCTTAGATTATGGGGCGGGGTACGAGCAGTACTTC. Translation gives CASSLDYGAGYEQYF.

The J gene is TRBJ2-7, the V gene TRBV19; 7 bases are shared with TRBD1. Trimming cost V 4 bases and J 7 bases; bases outside gene matches: 7. The CDR3 loop spans 13 amino acids. Germline V gene sequence: CDR1 LNHDA, CDR2 SQIVND (reference sequence). The CDR3 sequence is CASSTTGVREQYF. CDR3 bases: TGTGCCAGTAGTACAACAGGGGTACGTGAGCAGTACTTC.

The chain links TRBV5-1 to TRBJ2-3; D is perhaps TRBD1 (6 bases). CDR3 length: 15 residues. Trimming left V 0 bases short and J 2 bases short, with 10 bases between. The germline V gene has CDR1 SGHRS and CDR2 YFSETQ. The CDR3 reads CASSLEGQHTDTQYF. The CDR3 DNA reads as TGCGCCAGCAGCTTGGAAGGACAGCACACAGATACGCAGTATTTT.

The chain recombines TRBV7-9 with TRBJ1-1; D is ambiguous. Germline loops: CDR1 SEHNR, CDR2 FQNEAQ (reference sequence). V dropped 0 bases and J dropped 2 bases, with 7 bases sitting between them. CDR3 length: 14 residues. CDR3 DNA: TGTGCCAGCAGCTTAGCCGTAGACAACACTGAAGCTTTCTTT. This sequence encodes CASSLAVDNTEAFF.

In regard to this clone: A junction boundary mismatches the germline segment, possibly from a read error. The V call is TRBV6-5, the J call TRBJ2-2; 10 bases are shared with TRBD2. In germline, CDR1 is MNHEY, CDR2 SVGAGI. This CDR3 contains 15 residues. Written as DNA, the CDR3 is TGCGCCAGCAGTGGTAGCGGGGGGCACACCGGGGAGCTGTTTTTT. Translation gives CASSGSGGHTGELFF.

Here the CDR3 reads CATSGPKVDEQYF. In DNA form, the CDR3 reads TGTGCCACGTCCGGGCCAAAAGTGGACGAGCAGTACTTC. The J gene is TRBJ2-7, the V gene TRBV6-5; D gene unclear. Germline values: CDR1 MNHEY, CDR2 SVGAGI. Trimming shortened V by 10 bases and J by 5 bases, and 18 bases separated the two germline ends. The CDR3 is made up of 13 amino acids.

The chain recombines TRBV6-5 with TRBJ2-1; no clear D gene. CDR1 MNHEY and CDR2 SVGAGI come from the germline V gene. V was shortened by 5 bases and J by 0 bases, with 11 bases between the two germline ends. CDR3 length: 15 amino acids. The chain's CDR3 is CASSGDVSSYNEQFF. CDR3 DNA: TGTGCCAGCAGTGGGGATGTTAGCTCCTACAATGAGCAGTTCTTC.

The chain couples TRBV11-1 to TRBJ2-3; D possibly matches TRBD1 or TRBD2 (5 bases each). V lost 1 base and J lost 1, with 9 bases in between. CDR1 is SGHAT and CDR2 is FQDESV in the germline V gene (reference sequence). The CDR3 is made up of 15 amino acids. The CDR3 DNA reads TGTGCCAGCAGCTTAGACTTGGGGGGCACAGATACGCAGTATTTT. It codes for CASSLDLGGTDTQYF.

The genes are TRBV19 and TRBJ1-1; D is uncertain. Germline CDR1 LNHDA, CDR2 SQIVND (reference sequence). The CDR3 covers 15 residues. V was pared by 2 bases and J by 1 base, with 11 bases between. In nucleotides, the CDR3 is TGTGCCAGTAGTATAATTGAGGGAAAGAACACTGAAGCTTTCTTT. This translates into CASSIIEGKNTEAFF.

This clone was seen once. This sequence joins TRBV6-5 and TRBJ2-7; 7 bases fit TRBD2. The CDR3 has 16 amino acids. Germline values: CDR1 MNHEY, CDR2 SVGAGI. The J segment lost 3 bases and the V segment lost 2 bases, leaving 10 bases of the junction unmatched. The CDR3: CASSYGAGAYNYEQYF. The CDR3 region has the DNA TGTGCCAGCAGTTACGGGGCGGGAGCATACAACTACGAGCAGTACTTC.

V is TRBV5-1 and J is TRBJ1-1, with D unresolved. The germline V gene has CDR1 SGHRS and CDR2 YFSETQ. The CDR3 runs to 14 residues. V was shortened by 7 bases and J by 1 base, with 14 bases between the two germline ends. The CDR3 nucleotides are TGCGCCAGCCTGGGTAGCCCACCGAACACTGAAGCTTTCTTT. It encodes CASLGSPPNTEAFF.

The chain links TRBV7-2 to TRBJ2-1, with 9 bases aligning to TRBD2. CDR1 and CDR2 from the germline V gene are SGHTA and FQGNSA. The CDR3 is made up of 16 amino acids. V was clipped by 1 base and J by 3 bases; unmatched bases: 4. For the CDR3, the DNA is TGTGCCAGCAGCTTAGTGAGCGGGGGGATCTACAATGAGCAGTTCTTC. Residues: CASSLVSGGIYNEQFF.